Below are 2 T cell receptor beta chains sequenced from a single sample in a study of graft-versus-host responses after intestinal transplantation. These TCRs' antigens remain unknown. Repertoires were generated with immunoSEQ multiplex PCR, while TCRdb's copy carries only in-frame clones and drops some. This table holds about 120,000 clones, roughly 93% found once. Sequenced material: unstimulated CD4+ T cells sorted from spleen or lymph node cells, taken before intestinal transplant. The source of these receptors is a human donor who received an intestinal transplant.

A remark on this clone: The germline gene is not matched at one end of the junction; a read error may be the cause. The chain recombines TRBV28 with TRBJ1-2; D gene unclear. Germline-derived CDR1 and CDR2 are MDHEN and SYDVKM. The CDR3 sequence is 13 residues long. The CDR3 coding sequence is TGTGCCAGCCAGTTTCGGGTAAACTATGGCTACGCCTTC. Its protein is CASQFRVNYGYAF.

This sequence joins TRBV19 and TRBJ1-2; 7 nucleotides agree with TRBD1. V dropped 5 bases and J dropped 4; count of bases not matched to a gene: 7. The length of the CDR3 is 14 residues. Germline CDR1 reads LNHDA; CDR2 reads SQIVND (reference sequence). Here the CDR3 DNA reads TGTGCCAGTAGTCCGCGCGGGGACAGCTATGGCTACACCTTC. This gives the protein CASSPRGDSYGYTF.